A selection of T cell receptor beta chains follows, all from one sample in a study of blood T cell repertoires in COVID-19. The table came from immunoSEQ multiplex PCR; TCRdb's copy has only in-frame clones and leaves some out. The sample contains some 100,000 clones, over 75% of which appear only once. Sequencing used peripheral blood. The receptors shown here come from a man older than 75 with active or convalescent COVID-19. The CDR3 runs from the conserved cysteine through the conserved F or W. Fields, in order: clone size, D gene, J gene, V gene, CDR3 DNA, CDR3 protein. D genes are given only for firm matches. Not every row has a clone size; where given, it reads once, few, many or a size class.

size: NA
D: NA
J: TRBJ1-1
V: TRBV6-5
DNA: TGTGCCAGCAGTTATTCTGCGAGTGCATACACTGAAGCTTTCTTT
CDR3: CASSYSASAYTEAFF

size: NA
D: TRBD1
J: TRBJ2-7
V: TRBV23-1
DNA: TGCGCCAGCGCATACCGGGACAGGGGTTCCTACGAGCAGTACTTC
CDR3: CASAYRDRGSYEQYF

size: NA
D: TRBD2
J: TRBJ2-5
V: TRBV6-2/TRBV6-3
DNA: TGTGCCAGCAGTTACGGAGCGGGGGTCGATGGGACCCAGTACTTC
CDR3: CASSYGAGVDGTQYF

size: NA
D: NA
J: TRBJ1-2
V: TRBV6-5
DNA: TGTGCCAGCAGTTCCCTCACAGGGCCCTATGGCTACACCTTC
CDR3: CASSSLTGPYGYTF

size: NA
D: TRBD1
J: TRBJ2-4
V: TRBV6-5
DNA: TGTGCCAGCAGTCAGGGGGCGGGCATTCAGTACTTC
CDR3: CASSQGAGIQYF

size: NA
D: NA
J: TRBJ2-7
V: TRBV6-6
DNA: TGTGCCAGCAGTTACTCCGGGCAGGGTCTACGAGAGCAGTACTTC
CDR3: CASSYSGQGLREQYF

size: NA
D: TRBD2
J: TRBJ2-1
V: TRBV6-5
DNA: TGTGCCAGCAGTAACCGACTAGCGGGGGGCAATGAGCAGTTCTTC
CDR3: CASSNRLAGGNEQFF

size: NA
D: NA
J: TRBJ1-3
V: TRBV6-5
DNA: TGTGCCACTCGTTGGGCACGGGGAAACACCATATATTTT
CDR3: CATRWARGNTIYF

size: NA
D: NA
J: TRBJ1-5
V: TRBV4-1
DNA: TGCGCCAGCAGCCAAGATATTTTGGCAGGTAATCAGCCCCAGCATTTT
CDR3: CASSQDILAGNQPQHF

size: NA
D: NA
J: TRBJ1-3
V: TRBV6-5
DNA: TGTGCCAGCAGCAGGGCAGGTGGAAACACCATATATTTT
CDR3: CASSRAGGNTIYF

size: medium-sized
D: NA
J: TRBJ1-4
V: TRBV30
DNA: TGTGCCTGGAGTCCCCAGGAAGGGGGAGGGGAAAAACTGTTTTTT
CDR3: CAWSPQEGGGEKLFF

size: NA
D: NA
J: TRBJ1-2
V: TRBV2
DNA: TGTGCCAGCAGCCGAAGAACCGAGGTTGGCTACACCTTC
CDR3: CASSRRTEVGYTF

size: NA
D: NA
J: TRBJ2-2
V: TRBV6-1
DNA: TGTGCCAGCAGTGAATTTACAGGGCAACACACCGGGGAGCTGTTTTTT
CDR3: CASSEFTGQHTGELFF

size: NA
D: NA
J: TRBJ2-7
V: TRBV7-5
DNA: TGTGTCAGAAGCTTCCCATGGGGGGGGGCTAGGAGCCTCTACGAGCAGTACTTC
CDR3: CVRSFPWGGARSLYEQYF

size: NA
D: TRBD1
J: TRBJ1-2
V: TRBV3-1/TRBV3-2
DNA: TGTGCCAGCAGCCAACGCCCGGGACAGGCATGGGGCTACACCTTC
CDR3: CASSQRPGQAWGYTF

size: NA
D: TRBD1
J: TRBJ1-2
V: TRBV5-1
DNA: TGCGCCAGCAACGCAGAGGGACAGGTCTATGGCTACACCTTC
CDR3: CASNAEGQVYGYTF

size: NA
D: NA
J: TRBJ2-1
V: TRBV5-4
DNA: TGTGCCAGCAGCTTGGGTGGCCCCCGCTCCTACAATGAGCAGTTCTTC
CDR3: CASSLGGPRSYNEQFF

size: NA
D: NA
J: TRBJ1-1
V: TRBV5-1
DNA: TGCGCCAGCAGCCCCGGCGGGGCTACAGGTGAAGCTTTCTTT
CDR3: CASSPGGATGEAFF

size: many
D: NA
J: TRBJ2-1
V: TRBV7-8
DNA: TGTGCCAGCAGCTTATTGGGAGCGAGCTACAATGAGCAGTTCTTC
CDR3: CASSLLGASYNEQFF

size: once
D: NA
J: TRBJ2-2
V: TRBV10-1
DNA: TGCGCCAGCAGTGATCCGCAAACACCGAACGCGAACACCGGGGAGCTGTTTTTT
CDR3: CASSDPQTPNANTGELFF

size: NA
D: NA
J: TRBJ1-2
V: TRBV6-6
DNA: TGTGCCAGCATCCAACCTGGGGAGGACTATGGCTACACCTTC
CDR3: CASIQPGEDYGYTF

size: NA
D: NA
J: TRBJ2-1
V: TRBV29-1
DNA: TGCAGCGTAGCCAATTTACCCGGGAAAAATGAGCAGTTCTTC
CDR3: CSVANLPGKNEQFF

size: NA
D: NA
J: TRBJ2-1
V: TRBV7-3
DNA: TGTGCCAGCAGCTTAAGGGCGGGGTCAAGCTCCTACAATGAGCAGTTCTTC
CDR3: CASSLRAGSSSYNEQFF

size: few
D: NA
J: TRBJ1-4
V: TRBV30
DNA: TGTGCCTGGAGTCCAACGACAGCCGACAGTGAAAAACTGTTTTTT
CDR3: CAWSPTTADSEKLFF

size: once
D: TRBD1
J: TRBJ2-7
V: TRBV30
DNA: TGTGCCTGGAGTGTATCTTTGCGGGACAGGGGACGATACGAGCAGTACTTC
CDR3: CAWSVSLRDRGRYEQYF

size: NA
D: NA
J: TRBJ1-4
V: TRBV7-8
DNA: TGTGCCAGCAGCTCGAGGGGGGGACAATCTGAAAAACTGTTTTTT
CDR3: CASSSRGGQSEKLFF

size: NA
D: TRBD1
J: TRBJ1-2
V: TRBV5-4
DNA: TGTGCCAGCAGCCAAGGGACAGCTAACTATGGCTACACCTTC
CDR3: CASSQGTANYGYTF

size: NA
D: TRBD1
J: TRBJ2-7
V: TRBV2
DNA: TGTGCCAGCGAAGAACCAGGGGGCCGCGAGCAGTACTTC
CDR3: CASEEPGGREQYF

size: NA
D: NA
J: TRBJ2-4
V: TRBV24-1
DNA: TGTGCCACCAGTGAGTCGGACAGCGTAGCCAAAAACATTCAGTACTTC
CDR3: CATSESDSVAKNIQYF

size: NA
D: NA
J: TRBJ1-2
V: TRBV6-4
DNA: TGTGCCAGCAGTGGCGGCGCCGGGTATGGCTACACCTTC
CDR3: CASSGGAGYGYTF

size: NA
D: NA
J: TRBJ1-2
V: TRBV6-1
DNA: TGTGCCAGCAGTGAGTGGGCGGGGATTTATGGCTACACCTTC
CDR3: CASSEWAGIYGYTF

size: NA
D: TRBD2
J: TRBJ2-3
V: TRBV19
DNA: TGTGCCAGCGAAGAGCGGGGGCGCACAGATACGCAGTATTTT
CDR3: CASEERGRTDTQYF

size: NA
D: TRBD2
J: TRBJ2-1
V: TRBV5-6
DNA: TGTGCCAGCAGCTCCCAACTAGCGGGGGGACACAATGAGCAGTTCTTC
CDR3: CASSSQLAGGHNEQFF

size: NA
D: TRBD1
J: TRBJ1-4
V: TRBV28
DNA: TGTGCCAGCAGTTTATCCGGGACAGGGGCTGAAAAACTGTTTTTT
CDR3: CASSLSGTGAEKLFF

size: NA
D: NA
J: TRBJ1-1
V: TRBV9
DNA: TGTGCCAGCAGCGTCTTATCGGGGGGCGACACTGAAGCTTTCTTT
CDR3: CASSVLSGGDTEAFF

size: once
D: NA
J: TRBJ1-1
V: TRBV7-9
DNA: TGTGCCAGCAGCCCCGGGACAATGAACACTGAAGCTTTCTTT
CDR3: CASSPGTMNTEAFF

size: NA
D: TRBD1
J: TRBJ2-1
V: TRBV28
DNA: TGTGCCAGCAGTATACCGATCGGACAGGGGGCGAATGAGCAGTTCTTC
CDR3: CASSIPIGQGANEQFF

size: once
D: NA
J: TRBJ2-2
V: TRBV4-3
DNA: TGCGCCAGCAGCCAGGCATTTCGGGGGGCCGCCACCGGGGAGCTGTTTTTT
CDR3: CASSQAFRGAATGELFF

size: NA
D: NA
J: TRBJ1-4
V: TRBV7-2
DNA: TGTGCCAGCAGCCCGAGCGGACAGAATGAAAAACTGTTTTTT
CDR3: CASSPSGQNEKLFF

size: few
D: TRBD1
J: TRBJ1-6
V: TRBV18
DNA: TGTGCCAGCTCTCCGGGACAGCGAGCTTCACCCCTCCACTTT
CDR3: CASSPGQRASPLHF

size: NA
D: NA
J: TRBJ1-6
V: TRBV7-2
DNA: TGTGCCAGCAGCTTTACCAGGGCCCCGCAACCCCTCCACTTT
CDR3: CASSFTRAPQPLHF

size: NA
D: TRBD1
J: TRBJ1-1
V: TRBV9
DNA: TGTGCCAGCAGCCCTACGGCAGGGGGTTACACTGAAGCTTTCTTT
CDR3: CASSPTAGGYTEAFF

size: NA
D: NA
J: TRBJ2-7
V: TRBV5-4
DNA: TGTGCCAGCAGCTTGTTGGCGGGCAGGGAGGTGGGCGAGCAGTACTTC
CDR3: CASSLLAGREVGEQYF

size: medium-sized
D: NA
J: TRBJ2-7
V: TRBV6-2/TRBV6-3
DNA: TGTGCCAGCAGTTACCAGGGGCACGAGCAGTACTTC
CDR3: CASSYQGHEQYF

size: few
D: NA
J: TRBJ2-2
V: TRBV11-3
DNA: TGTGCCAGCAGCTTAGGAGGTCCCGGGGAGCTGTTTTTT
CDR3: CASSLGGPGELFF